The 31 T cell receptor beta chains below all came from one sample that was sequenced in a study of regulatory T cells in long-lasting Graves disease. Construction of the TCR beta libraries employed iRepertoire HTBI primers in conjunction with Arm-PCR of CDR3 regions. Using its own MiXCR run on the multiplex PCR reads, TCRdb lists one record per CDR3 protein. The data contain around 480,000 distinct CDR3 sequences, roughly 16% of them singletons. Time point noted: newly diagnosed GD, antithyroid drugs for less than 3 months. Researchers made the TCR library from RNA that was extracted from PBMCs. These data were also filed under a second study, of T cells in Graves' hyperthyroidism and ophthalmopathy.

The sample here was peripheral blood mononuclear cells (PBMCs), taken at new diagnosis, from a patient treated with antithyroid drugs. All receptors come from a man in his forties with Graves disease.

The chain's CDR3 is CASSLAGGQGGNEQYF. The CDR3 DNA follows: TGTGCCAGCAGCTTGGCCGGCGGACAGGGCGGCAACGAGCAGTACTTC. This chain connects TRBV5-4 to TRBJ2-7, with 8 positions matching TRBD1. This CDR3 region has 16 residues. V was pared by 0 bases and J by 5 bases, with 10 bases of the junction left unmatched. Germline-derived CDR1 and CDR2 are SGHNT and YYREEE (reference sequence).

The CDR3 reads CATSDPRGAGDTQYF. The CDR3 nucleotides read TGTGCCACCAGTGACCCCAGGGGAGCGGGAGATACGCAGTATTTT. The rearrangement joins TRBV24-1 to TRBJ2-3; D might be TRBD1 or TRBD2, each matching 6 bases. Germline lookup yields CDR1 KGHDR and CDR2 SFDVKD. The CDR3 has 15 amino acids. Trimming cost V 4 bases and J 5 bases, with 15 bases left between them.

Many counts were recorded for this clonotype. This chain uses TRBV2 with TRBJ2-7; 8 nucleotides line up with TRBD2. J gave up 3 bases and V 8 bases, and 18 bases lay outside the gene matches. Germline assignment: CDR1 SNHLY and CDR2 FYNNEI. This CDR3 is 17 amino acids long. The DNA of the CDR3 is TGTGCCAGCGTTAGCCGCTTCCGCTTGAGCGGGAGCTACGAGCAGTACTTC. Translated: CASVSRFRLSGSYEQYF. The full variable domain, with the rest looked up from reference TRBV2 and TRBJ2-7, is EPEVTQTPSHQVTQMGQEVILRCVPISNHLYFYWYRQILGQKVEFLVSFYNNEISEKSEIFDDQFSVERPDGSNFTLKIRSTKLEDSAMYFCASVSRFRLSGSYEQYFGPGTRLTVT.

The V call is TRBV6-2 or TRBV6-3, the J call TRBJ2-4; 9 nucleotides align to TRBD2. The end of the DNA is better explained by TRBJ2-7, so the J call may be wrong. The CDR3 runs 16 residues. CDR1 is MNHEY, CDR2 SVGEGT, per germline. The CDR3 region is CASSYSGLASIDEQYF. Written as DNA, the CDR3 is TGTGCCAGCAGTTACTCGGGACTAGCTTCTATTGACGAGCAGTACTTC.

The genes are TRBV29-1 and TRBJ2-1; 8 nucleotides align to TRBD2. The J segment lost 5 bases and the V segment lost 3 bases, leaving 12 bases of the junction unmatched. Germline lookup yields CDR1 SQVTM and CDR2 ANQGSEA. CDR3 length equals 16 residues. The CDR3 nucleotides read TGCAGCGTTGATTATTGGGGCGGGAGGAGCCACAATGAGCAGTTCTTC. Encoded protein: CSVDYWGGRSHNEQFF.

The chain employs TRBV30 and TRBJ2-1, with D perhaps TRBD1 (6 bases). The CDR3 is 14 amino acids. Germline lookup yields CDR1 GTSNPN and CDR2 SVGIG (reference sequence). Trimming removed 1 base at V and 11 bases at J, with 18 bases between. For the CDR3, the DNA is TGTGCCTGGAGTGCCACGGCCCGGGACACCAAGCAGTTCTTC. It encodes CAWSATARDTKQFF.

The gene calls are TRBV20-1 and TRBJ2-7; D may be TRBD1 or TRBD2 (5 bases each). This CDR3 spans 12 amino acids. The V end lost 3 bases, the J end lost 7 bases, and 13 bases lay between the germline ends. The germline CDR1 and CDR2 sequences are DFQATT and SNEGSKA (reference sequence). CDR3 protein: CSASGAGEEQYF. CDR3 in DNA: TGCAGTGCTAGCGGGGCGGGTGAAGAGCAGTACTTC.

Comment on this clonotype: A read error may produce the germline difference seen at one junction end. The gene calls are TRBV28 and TRBJ1-2; D is uncertain. This CDR3 spans 15 amino acids. Germline V lookup: CDR1 MDHEN, CDR2 SYDVKM. The CDR3 loop reads CASSLWVGANYSYTF. The CDR3 DNA is TGTGCCAGCAGTTTATGGGTAGGTGCTAACTATAGCTACACCTTC.

The V call is TRBV3-1, the J call TRBJ1-6, with 7 bases lining up with TRBD1. Germline lookup yields CDR1 LGHDT and CDR2 YNNKEL (reference sequence). V was clipped by 4 bases and J by 8 bases; unmatched bases: 20. This CDR3 has 19 residues. For the CDR3, the DNA is TGTGCCAGCAGCCCCTCAATTCGACAGGGTCCCAAGATTGATTCACCCCTCCACTTT. Its translation is CASSPSIRQGPKIDSPLHF.

This clonotype was counted at least ten times. This chain joins TRBV5-1 and TRBJ2-7; 7 bases match TRBD1. Trimming took 5 bases from V and 0 from J; bases not matched to a gene: 2. This CDR3 is 13 amino acids long. Germline values: CDR1 SGHRS, CDR2 YFSETQ. CDR3 sequence (DNA): TGCGCCAGCAGGGGGGACAGCTCCTACGAGCAGTACTTC. It translates to CASRGDSSYEQYF. The full variable domain, its missing parts supplied by reference TRBV5-1 and TRBJ2-7, is KAGVTQTPRYLIKTRGQQVTLSCSPISGHRSVSWYQQTPGQGLQFLFEYFSETQRNKGNFPGRFSGRQFSNSRSEMNVSTLELGDSALYLCASRGDSSYEQYFGPGTRLTVT.

Concerning this clonotype itself: The DNA is left out, because the CDR3 cannot be placed on it with certainty; the CDR3 is given as TCRdb lists it. V and J are TRBV10-2 and TRBJ2-5. The length of the CDR3 is 23 amino acids, counting both ends. Looked up from germline, CDR1 is WSHSY and CDR2 is SAAADI. The CDR3 reads CASTNQTSMYLCASSSLVGTQYF.

The rearrangement uses TRBV28 and TRBJ2-7; 7 nucleotides line up with TRBD1. With 7 bases clipped from V and 6 bases from J, the junction kept 9 bases outside the gene matches. Germline-derived CDR1 and CDR2 are MDHEN and SYDVKM. This CDR3 is 13 amino acids long. This CDR3 reads CASTWGQRGEQYF. CDR3 sequence (DNA): TGTGCCAGCACTTGGGGACAGAGGGGCGAGCAGTACTTC.

This clonotype showed up just a few times. A much larger clone differs by one base, so this may be a read error. This CDR3 reads CASNGYAARDRHYNEQFF. As DNA, the CDR3 is TGTGCCAGCAATGGATACGCCGCCCGGGACAGACACTACAATGAGCAGTTCTTC. This sequence joins TRBV28 and TRBJ2-1, with TRBD1 identical over 7 bases. V lost 7 bases and J lost 3; bases outside the gene matches: 18. Per germline, CDR1 MDHEN and CDR2 SYDVKM. The CDR3 loop spans 18 amino acids. The variable domain in full, with the rest retrieved from reference TRBV28 and TRBJ2-1, is DVKVTQSSRYLVKRTGEKVFLECVQDMDHENMFWYRQDPGLGLRLIYFSYDVKMKEKGDIPEGYSVSREKKERFSLILESASTNQTSMYLCASNGYAARDRHYNEQFFGPGTRLTVL.

This clonotype was seen at least ten times. The rearrangement uses TRBV12-5 and TRBJ1-4; D remains ambiguous. The CDR3 extends over 16 amino acids. V lost 1 base and J 0 bases, leaving 9 bases between the germline ends. Germline values: CDR1 LGHNT, CDR2 FRNRAP. CDR3 bases: TGTGCTAGTGGTTTGGACGCAGGAGCAACTAATGAAAAACTGTTTTTT. It codes for CASGLDAGATNEKLFF.

This clonotype was counted many times. This chain uses TRBV3-1 with TRBJ2-1; TRBD2 matches 14 bases. V was clipped by 2 bases and J by 12 bases; unmatched bases: 9. CDR1 and CDR2 (germline): LGHDT, YNNKEL (reference sequence). The CDR3 runs to 16 residues. The CDR3 is CASSQTTGLAGGAQFF. For the CDR3, the DNA is TGTGCCAGCAGCCAAACTACTGGACTAGCGGGAGGCGCGCAGTTCTTC.

Ten or more counts support this clonotype. The rearrangement links TRBV20-1 to TRBJ2-5, with 12 nucleotides matching TRBD2. Germline CDR1 is DFQATT and CDR2 is SNEGSKA (reference sequence). After removal of 3 bases from V and 2 bases from J, the junction contained 13 bases not matched to a gene. The CDR3 is 18 amino acids. The CDR3 region is CSASQLAGGPAWQETQYF. The CDR3, as DNA: TGCAGTGCTAGCCAGCTAGCGGGAGGGCCGGCATGGCAAGAGACCCAGTACTTC.

This clonotype was observed at least ten times. The rearrangement uses TRBV11-3 and TRBJ2-6; the D is unclear. From germline, CDR1 is SGHNT and CDR2 YENEEA. This CDR3 spans 19 amino acids. The V gene lost 1 base and the J gene lost 1 base, with 17 bases spanning the gap. The CDR3 region has the DNA TGTGCCAGCAGCTTAGTAGGATTGGCAGACCAGTCTGGGGCCAACGTCCTGACTTTC. Translating gives CASSLVGLADQSGANVLTF. The full variable domain, its missing parts supplied by reference TRBV11-3 and TRBJ2-6, is EAGVVQSPRYKIIEKKQPVAFWCNPISGHNTLYWYLQNLGQGPELLIRYENEEAVDDSQLPKDRFSAERLKGVDSTLKIQPAELGDSAVYLCASSLVGLADQSGANVLTFGAGSRLTVL.

This clonotype was observed many times. The J gene is TRBJ2-2, the V gene TRBV7-6; TRBD2 matches at 7 bases. The CDR3 totals 15 residues. With V trimmed by 2 bases and J by 4 bases, 4 bases remained unmatched. CDR1 and CDR2 (germline): SGHVS, FNYEAQ. The CDR3 DNA follows: TGTGCCAGCAGCTTACCTTCTAGCGGCACCGGGGAGCTGTTTTTT. This gives the protein CASSLPSSGTGELFF.

V and J are TRBV9 and TRBJ2-4; D gene uncertain. CDR1 SGDLS and CDR2 YYNGEE come from the germline V gene. This CDR3 is 13 amino acids long. Trimming took off 0 bases at V and 11 bases at J, with 12 bases between the two ends. CDR3 sequence: CASSVEGLGVQYF. Here the CDR3 DNA reads TGTGCCAGCAGCGTAGAAGGGCTAGGCGTTCAGTACTTC.

This clonotype occurred a few times. The chain combines TRBV20-1 with TRBJ2-7; 10 bases are a match to TRBD2. This CDR3 region has 16 residues. In germline, CDR1 is DFQATT, CDR2 SNEGSKA (reference sequence). V dropped 7 bases and J dropped 3; count of bases not matched to a gene: 15. The CDR3 loop reads CSVPALFSSGSYEQYF. The CDR3 nucleotides are TGCAGTGTTCCTGCCCTTTTTTCTAGCGGGAGCTACGAGCAGTACTTC.

This rearrangement joins TRBV4-1 to TRBJ2-6, with 10 bases fitting TRBD1. The CDR3 runs to 20 residues. V trimming: 4 bases; J trimming: 1 base; junction bases outside the gene matches: 13. Germline CDR1 and CDR2: MGHRA and YSYEKL. In DNA, the CDR3 is TGCGCCAGCAGCCCAAGGCGTTTATGGGACAGGGGTTCTGGGGCCAACGTCCTGACTTTC. Its translation is CASSPRRLWDRGSGANVLTF.

This clonotype was counted at least ten times. The chain couples TRBV6-5 to TRBJ2-3; 8 bases map to TRBD2. Germline-derived CDR1 and CDR2 are MNHEY and SVGAGI. The CDR3 is 15 residues long. The V and J ends lost 1 base and 3 bases, in that order; junction bases with no gene match: 3. Here the CDR3 reads CASSYLLAETDTQYF. The CDR3 DNA reads TGTGCCAGCAGTTACTTACTAGCGGAGACAGATACGCAGTATTTT.

This clonotype was seen at least ten times. The gene calls are TRBV24-1 and TRBJ2-5, with D perhaps matching TRBD1 (6 bases). The germline CDR1 and CDR2 sequences are KGHDR and SFDVKD. The CDR3 is made up of 14 amino acids. V shed 1 base and J shed 2 bases, with 7 bases lying between them. CDR3 nucleotides: TGTGCCACCAGTGATTTAGGACAGCAAGAGACCCAGTACTTC. It is translated as CATSDLGQQETQYF.

This clonotype occurred many times. V usage is TRBV20-1 and J usage is TRBJ2-7; 9 bases map to TRBD2. CDR3 length: 12 residues. Germline CDR1 is DFQATT and CDR2 is SNEGSKA (reference sequence). The V gene end was trimmed by 5 bases and the J gene end by 2 bases; junction bases not matched to a gene: 1. The DNA of the CDR3 is TGCAGTGCTCTAGCGGGGCCCTACGAGCAGTACTTC. It codes for CSALAGPYEQYF.

This clonotype was counted between two and nine times. The chain has TRBV5-1 and TRBJ2-7; 7 positions agree with TRBD2. Germline CDR1 and CDR2: SGHRS and YFSETQ. With 1 base clipped from V and 0 bases from J, the junction kept 4 bases outside the gene matches. The CDR3 totals 15 residues. The DNA of the CDR3 is TGCGCCAGCAGCTTGACTAGCGACCCCTCCTACGAGCAGTACTTC. This sequence encodes CASSLTSDPSYEQYF.

Turning to this clonotype: A much more abundant neighbour one base away suggests this may be a read error. The chain recombines TRBV5-5 with TRBJ2-7; 8 bases align to TRBD2. Germline-derived CDR1 and CDR2 are SGHKS and YYEKEE (reference sequence). CDR3 length equals 15 residues. V was pared by 2 bases and J by 1 base, with 5 bases of the junction left unmatched. The CDR3 loop reads CASSFYSGSSYEQYF. CDR3 in DNA: TGTGCCAGCAGCTTTTACAGCGGGAGTTCCTACGAGCAGTACTTC.

This clonotype appeared many times. The chain combines TRBV20-1 with TRBJ2-1; D is uncertain. V dropped 1 base and J dropped 7 bases, with 14 bases sitting between them. The germline V gene has CDR1 DFQATT and CDR2 SNEGSKA (reference sequence). The length of the CDR3 is 14 residues. The CDR3 here is CSARGPQHENEQFF. CDR3 DNA: TGCAGTGCTAGAGGCCCACAGCATGAGAATGAGCAGTTCTTC.

The chain recombines TRBV24-1 with TRBJ2-3; D is unclear. V lost 0 bases and J lost 9, with 9 bases in between. Germline V CDR1 and CDR2: KGHDR, SFDVKD. The CDR3 sequence is 13 residues long. For the CDR3, the DNA is TGTGCCACCAGTGATTTGTTGGTATCAACGCAGTATTTT. Translation gives CATSDLLVSTQYF.

This clonotype was seen a handful of times. V usage is TRBV10-3 and J usage is TRBJ2-5; D tentatively reads TRBD1 or TRBD2 (5 bases each). The CDR3 is 15 residues long. Trimming left V 0 bases short and J 4 bases short, with 12 bases between. Looked up from germline, CDR1 is ENHRY and CDR2 is SYGVKD. Here the CDR3 DNA reads TGTGCCATCAGTGAGTCGAGGCCAGGGACAGAGACCCAGTACTTC. This translates into CAISESRPGTETQYF.

This clonotype was seen at least ten times. J is TRBJ1-5 and V is TRBV30, with a weak D call TRBD1 (6 bases). V lost 0 bases to trimming and J lost 6 bases, with 9 bases between them. Germline loops: CDR1 GTSNPN, CDR2 SVGIG (reference sequence). The CDR3 covers 13 residues. CDR3 sequence reads: CAWSVSGAQPQHF. For the CDR3, the DNA is TGTGCCTGGAGTGTATCAGGGGCTCAGCCCCAGCATTTT.

J is TRBJ1-5 and V is TRBV12-3 or TRBV12-4; D gene unclear. V lost 3 bases to trimming and J lost 6 bases, with 12 bases between them. This CDR3 spans 14 amino acids. DNA of the CDR3: TGTGCCAGCAGTTTCCAACAGCCCGCTCAGCCCCAGCATTTT. Translated, it gives CASSFQQPAQPQHF.